The clone carrying this T cell receptor beta chain was detected many times. The CDR3 has 13 amino acids. Germline CDR1 and CDR2: GTSNPN and SVGIG (reference sequence). The ends lost 3 bases at V and 2 bases at J; junction bases unmatched: 3. The data originate from a study of regulatory T cells in long-lasting Graves disease. To make TCR beta libraries, researchers used iRepertoire HTBI primers and Arm-PCR of CDR3 regions. From the multiplex PCR reads, TCRdb called clonotypes with MiXCR, one entry per CDR3 protein. This sample yields roughly 350,000 distinct CDR3 sequences, of which 15% to 20% are seen a single time; 20% to 25% belongs to the top ten. Time point here: newly diagnosed GD, antithyroid drugs for less than 3 months. With RNA extracted from PBMCs as input, the TCR library was made. A roughly 10-milliliter sample of peripheral blood was drawn into EDTA tubes. Another study also made use of these data, one on T cells in Graves' hyperthyroidism and ophthalmopathy.

V is TRBV30 and J is TRBJ2-7, with 8 bases that match TRBD2. The sample in question was peripheral blood mononuclear cells (PBMCs), obtained at new diagnosis, from a patient treated with antithyroid drugs. The receptor's source is a woman younger than 35 with Graves disease. CDR3 coding DNA: TGTGCCTGGAGATCGGGACTAGCCTACGAGCAGTACTTC. Translation: CAWRSGLAYEQYF.